The clone carrying this TCR beta chain was counted only a few times. The CDR3 loop spans 14 amino acids. Germline V gives CDR1 SGHAT, CDR2 FQNNGV. The ends were cut back, 1 base at V and 6 bases at J, with 12 bases in the middle. The data are from a study of T-cell memory formation after mild COVID-19. Study-wide background: Largely, the TCR clusters proved donor specific.

UMIs and sample barcodes were carried by the TCR alpha and TCR beta cDNA libraries that 5'RACE produced using constant-segment primers. TCRdb recomputed calls from the 5' RACE reads with MiXCR, one row per CDR3 protein. The sample yields about 540,000 distinct CDR3 sequences, around 21% seen once. The V call is TRBV11-2, the J call TRBJ1-1, with unresolved D. This receptor was obtained from an adult woman who had mild COVID-19 (a few samples of this study predate the infection). Cell type and time point are not known. The source material was PBMCs or a T cell subset sorted from them (not recorded which). DNA for the CDR3: TGTGCCAGCAGCTTAGGGGCAGCCGCGCCTGAAGCTTTCTTT. This codes for CASSLGAAAPEAFF.